This T cell receptor beta chain was sequenced in a study of blood T cell repertoires in COVID-19. Germline V gene lookup returns CDR1 MRHNA and CDR2 SNTAGT. CDR3 length: 15 amino acids. Germline trimming cut 1 base from V and 3 bases from J; bases unmatched to any gene: 5. The assay was immunoSEQ multiplex PCR, and TCRdb's table has in-frame clones only and misses some. The table lists about 110,000 clones, about 85% of them singletons, with 3.4% in the top ten. The chain joins TRBV6-4 to TRBJ2-5; 7 nucleotides match TRBD2. This TCR was sampled from a man in his forties with acute or convalescent COVID-19. The sequenced sample consisted of peripheral blood. The CDR3 DNA reads TGTGCCAGCAGTGACTGTCCTAGCGGCAAAGAGACCCAGTACTTC. Amino acids: CASSDCPSGKETQYF.